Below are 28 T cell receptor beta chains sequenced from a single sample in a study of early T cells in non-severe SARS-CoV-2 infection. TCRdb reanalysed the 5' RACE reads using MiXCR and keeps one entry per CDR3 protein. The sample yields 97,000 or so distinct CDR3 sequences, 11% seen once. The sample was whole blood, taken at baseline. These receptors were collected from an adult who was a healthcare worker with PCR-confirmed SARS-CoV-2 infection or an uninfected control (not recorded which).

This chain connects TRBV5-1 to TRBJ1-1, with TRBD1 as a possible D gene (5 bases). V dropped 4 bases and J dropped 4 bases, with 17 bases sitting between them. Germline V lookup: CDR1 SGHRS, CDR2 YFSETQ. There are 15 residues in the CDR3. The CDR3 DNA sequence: TGCGCCAGCAGCGCACGCCAGGGTGGTTCCACTGAAGCTTTCTTT. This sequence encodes CASSARQGGSTEAFF.

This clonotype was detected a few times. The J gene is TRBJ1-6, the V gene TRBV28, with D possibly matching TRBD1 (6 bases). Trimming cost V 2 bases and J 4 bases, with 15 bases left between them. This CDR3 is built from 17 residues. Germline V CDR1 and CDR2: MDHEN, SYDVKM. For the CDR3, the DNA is TGTGCCAGCAGTTTAACGACAGGACTCCATTATAATTCACCCCTCCACTTT. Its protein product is CASSLTTGLHYNSPLHF. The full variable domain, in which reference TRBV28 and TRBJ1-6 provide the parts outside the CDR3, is DVKVTQSSRYLVKRTGEKVFLECVQDMDHENMFWYRQDPGLGLRLIYFSYDVKMKEKGDIPEGYSVSREKKERFSLILESASTNQTSMYLCASSLTTGLHYNSPLHFGNGTRLTVT.

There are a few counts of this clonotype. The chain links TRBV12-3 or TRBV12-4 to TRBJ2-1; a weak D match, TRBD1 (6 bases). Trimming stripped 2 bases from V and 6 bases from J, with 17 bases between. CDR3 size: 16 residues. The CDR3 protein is CASSLRGTLLGNEQFF. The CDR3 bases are TGTGCCAGCAGTTTACGTGGGACACTCCTGGGCAATGAGCAGTTCTTC.

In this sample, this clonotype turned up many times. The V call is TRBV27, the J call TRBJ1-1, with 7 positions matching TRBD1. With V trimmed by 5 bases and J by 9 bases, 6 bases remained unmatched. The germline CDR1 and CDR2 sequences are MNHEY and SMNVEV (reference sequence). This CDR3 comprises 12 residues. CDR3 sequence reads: CASSPGRGQAFF. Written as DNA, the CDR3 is TGTGCCAGCAGTCCAGGGAGGGGGCAAGCTTTCTTT.

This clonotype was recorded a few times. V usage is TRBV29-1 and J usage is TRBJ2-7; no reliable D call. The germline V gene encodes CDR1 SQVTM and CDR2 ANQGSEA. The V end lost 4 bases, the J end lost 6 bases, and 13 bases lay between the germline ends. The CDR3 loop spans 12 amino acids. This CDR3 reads CSVGTGDREQYF. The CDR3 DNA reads TGCAGCGTTGGAACTGGAGACCGCGAGCAGTACTTC.

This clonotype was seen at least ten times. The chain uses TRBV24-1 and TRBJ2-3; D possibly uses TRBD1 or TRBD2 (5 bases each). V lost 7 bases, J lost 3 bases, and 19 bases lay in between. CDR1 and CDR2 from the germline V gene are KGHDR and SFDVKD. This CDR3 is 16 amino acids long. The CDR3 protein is CATSPRGTDYTDTQYF. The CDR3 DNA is TGTGCCACCAGCCCGAGAGGGACGGATTATACAGATACGCAGTATTTT.

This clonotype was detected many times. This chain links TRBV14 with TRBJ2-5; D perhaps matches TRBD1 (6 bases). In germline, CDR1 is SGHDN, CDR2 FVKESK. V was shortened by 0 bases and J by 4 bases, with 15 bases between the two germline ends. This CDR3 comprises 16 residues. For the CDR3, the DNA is TGTGCCAGCAGCCAAGATCTTAACAGGGAGTCAGAGACCCAGTACTTC. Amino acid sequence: CASSQDLNRESETQYF.

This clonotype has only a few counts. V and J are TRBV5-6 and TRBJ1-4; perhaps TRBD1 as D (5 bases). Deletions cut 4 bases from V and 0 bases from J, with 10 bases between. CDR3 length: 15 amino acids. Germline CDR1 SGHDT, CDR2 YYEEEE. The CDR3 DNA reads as TGTGCCAGCAGCGGAACAGGCCCAACTAATGAAAAACTGTTTTTT. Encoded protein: CASSGTGPTNEKLFF.

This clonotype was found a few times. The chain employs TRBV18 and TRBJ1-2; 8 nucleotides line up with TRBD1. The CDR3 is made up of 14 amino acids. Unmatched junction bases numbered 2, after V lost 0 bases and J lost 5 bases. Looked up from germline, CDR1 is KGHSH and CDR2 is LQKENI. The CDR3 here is CASSPPNRGYGYTF. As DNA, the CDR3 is TGTGCCAGCTCACCACCGAACAGGGGGTATGGCTACACCTTC.

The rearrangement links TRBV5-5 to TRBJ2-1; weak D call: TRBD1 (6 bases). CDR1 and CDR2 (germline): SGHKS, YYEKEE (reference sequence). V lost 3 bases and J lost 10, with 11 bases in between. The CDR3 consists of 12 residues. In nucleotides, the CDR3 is TGTGCCAGCAGCTGGACCGGGACAGAGCAGTTCTTC. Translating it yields CASSWTGTEQFF.

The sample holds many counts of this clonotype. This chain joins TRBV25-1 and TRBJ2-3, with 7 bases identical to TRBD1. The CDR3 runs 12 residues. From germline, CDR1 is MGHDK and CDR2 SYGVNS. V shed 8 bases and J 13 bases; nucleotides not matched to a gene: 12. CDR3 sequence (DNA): TGTGCCAGCGACTACCTAGGGGACAGCAAGTATTTT. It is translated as CASDYLGDSKYF.

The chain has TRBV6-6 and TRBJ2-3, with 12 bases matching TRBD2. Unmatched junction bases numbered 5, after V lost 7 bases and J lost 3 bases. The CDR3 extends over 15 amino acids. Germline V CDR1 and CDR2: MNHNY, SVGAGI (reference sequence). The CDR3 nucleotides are TGTGCCAGCAAAGGGACTAGCGGGTATACAGATACGCAGTATTTT. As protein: CASKGTSGYTDTQYF.

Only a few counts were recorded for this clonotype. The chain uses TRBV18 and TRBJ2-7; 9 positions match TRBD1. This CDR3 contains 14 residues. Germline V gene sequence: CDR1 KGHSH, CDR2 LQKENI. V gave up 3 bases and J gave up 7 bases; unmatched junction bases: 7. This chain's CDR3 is CASSPGQGWEEQYF. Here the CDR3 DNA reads TGTGCCAGCTCACCGGGACAGGGTTGGGAAGAGCAGTACTTC. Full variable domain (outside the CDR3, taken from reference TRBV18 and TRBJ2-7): NAGVMQNPRHLVRRRGQEARLRCSPMKGHSHVYWYRQLPEEGLKFMVYLQKENIIDESGMPKERFSAEFPKEGPSILRIQQVVRGDSAAYFCASSPGQGWEEQYFGPGTRLTVT.

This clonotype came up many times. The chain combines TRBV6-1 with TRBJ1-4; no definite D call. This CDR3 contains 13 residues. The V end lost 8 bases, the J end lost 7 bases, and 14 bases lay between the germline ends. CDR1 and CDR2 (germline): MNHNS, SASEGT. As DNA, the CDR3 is TGTGCCAGCCTTGATCCCCTCGGTGAAAAACTGTTTTTT. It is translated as CASLDPLGEKLFF.

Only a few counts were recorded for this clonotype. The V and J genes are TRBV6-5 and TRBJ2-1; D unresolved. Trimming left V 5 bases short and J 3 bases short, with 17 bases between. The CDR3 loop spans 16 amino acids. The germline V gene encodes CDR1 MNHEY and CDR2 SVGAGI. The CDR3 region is CASSPDRQAYYNEQFF. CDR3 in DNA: TGTGCCAGCAGTCCCGACCGTCAGGCCTACTACAATGAGCAGTTCTTC.

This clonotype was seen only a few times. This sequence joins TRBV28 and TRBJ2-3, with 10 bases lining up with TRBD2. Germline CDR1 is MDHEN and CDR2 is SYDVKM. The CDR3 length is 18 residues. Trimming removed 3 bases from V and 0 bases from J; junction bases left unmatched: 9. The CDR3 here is CASSFPMTSGSSTDTQYF. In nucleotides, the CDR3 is TGTGCCAGCAGTTTCCCAATGACTAGCGGGTCTAGCACAGATACGCAGTATTTT.

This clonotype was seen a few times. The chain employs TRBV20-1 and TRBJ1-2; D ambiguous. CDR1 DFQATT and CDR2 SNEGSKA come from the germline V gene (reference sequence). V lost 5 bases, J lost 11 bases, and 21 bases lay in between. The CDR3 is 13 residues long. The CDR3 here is CSAVNGPLGLYTF. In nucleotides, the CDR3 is TGCAGTGCTGTTAACGGACCCCTAGGGCTTTACACCTTC.

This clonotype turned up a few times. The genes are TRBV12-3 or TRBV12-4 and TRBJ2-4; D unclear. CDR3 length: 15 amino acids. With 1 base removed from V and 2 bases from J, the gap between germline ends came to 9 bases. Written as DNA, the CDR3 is TGTGCCAGCAGTTTAGTGCTGGGTTCCAAAAACATTCAGTACTTC. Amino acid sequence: CASSLVLGSKNIQYF.

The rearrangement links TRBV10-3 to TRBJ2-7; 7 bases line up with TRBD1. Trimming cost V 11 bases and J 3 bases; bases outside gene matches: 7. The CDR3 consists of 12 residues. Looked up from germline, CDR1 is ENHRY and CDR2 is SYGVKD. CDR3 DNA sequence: TGTGCCGTAACAGGGGAAAGCTACGAGCAGTACTTC. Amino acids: CAVTGESYEQYF.

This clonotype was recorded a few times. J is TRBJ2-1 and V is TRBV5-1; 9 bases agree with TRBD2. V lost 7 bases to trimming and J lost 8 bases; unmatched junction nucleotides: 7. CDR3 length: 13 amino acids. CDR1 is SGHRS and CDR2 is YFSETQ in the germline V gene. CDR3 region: CASSGTSLDEQFF. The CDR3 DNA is TGCGCCAGCTCCGGGACTAGCCTAGATGAGCAGTTCTTC.

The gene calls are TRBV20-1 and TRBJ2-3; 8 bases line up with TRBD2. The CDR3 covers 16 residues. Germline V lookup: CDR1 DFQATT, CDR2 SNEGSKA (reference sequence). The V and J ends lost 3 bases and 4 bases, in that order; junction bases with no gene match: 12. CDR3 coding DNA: TGCAGTGCTAGGTCTCTAGCGGGCCCCGGGGCAGATACGCAGTATTTT. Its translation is CSARSLAGPGADTQYF.

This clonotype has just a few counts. Here the CDR3 reads CSARAQGRAEAFF. Here the CDR3 DNA reads TGCAGTGCTAGAGCGCAGGGGAGGGCTGAAGCTTTCTTT. The chain carries TRBV20-1 and TRBJ1-1; D perhaps matches TRBD1 (6 bases). CDR1 is DFQATT, CDR2 SNEGSKA, per germline (reference sequence). Trimming shortened V by 1 base and J by 6 bases, and 12 bases separated the two germline ends. The CDR3 loop spans 13 amino acids.

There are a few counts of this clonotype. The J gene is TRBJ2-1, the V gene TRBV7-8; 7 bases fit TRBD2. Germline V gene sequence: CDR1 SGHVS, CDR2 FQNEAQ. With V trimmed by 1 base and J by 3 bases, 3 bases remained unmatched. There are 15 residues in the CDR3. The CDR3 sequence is CASSLVGGGYNEQFF. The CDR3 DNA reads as TGTGCCAGCAGCTTAGTGGGCGGGGGCTACAATGAGCAGTTCTTC. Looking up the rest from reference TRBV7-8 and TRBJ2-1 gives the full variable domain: GAGVSQSPRYKVAKRGQDVALRCDPISGHVSLFWYQQALGQGPEFLTYFQNEAQLDKSGLPSDRFFAERPEGSVSTLKIQRTQQEDSAVYLCASSLVGGGYNEQFFGPGTRLTVL.

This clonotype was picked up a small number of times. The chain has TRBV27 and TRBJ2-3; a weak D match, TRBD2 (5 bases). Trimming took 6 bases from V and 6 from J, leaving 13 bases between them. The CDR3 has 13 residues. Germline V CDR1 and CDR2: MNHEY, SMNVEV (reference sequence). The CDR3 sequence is CASRREYGDTQYF. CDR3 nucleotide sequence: TGTGCCAGCAGAAGGGAGTACGGGGATACGCAGTATTTT.

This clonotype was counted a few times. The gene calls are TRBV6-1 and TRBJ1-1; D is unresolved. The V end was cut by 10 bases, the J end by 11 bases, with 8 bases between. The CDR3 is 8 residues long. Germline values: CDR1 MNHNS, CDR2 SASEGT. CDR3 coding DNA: TGTGCCACCTACTGGGCTTTCTTT. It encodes CATYWAFF.

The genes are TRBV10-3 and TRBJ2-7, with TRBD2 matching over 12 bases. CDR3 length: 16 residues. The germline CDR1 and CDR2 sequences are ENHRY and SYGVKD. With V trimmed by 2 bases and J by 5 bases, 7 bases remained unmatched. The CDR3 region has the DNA TGTGCCATCAGTGAGATTACTAGCGGGAGGAACAACGAGCAGTACTTC. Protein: CAISEITSGRNNEQYF.

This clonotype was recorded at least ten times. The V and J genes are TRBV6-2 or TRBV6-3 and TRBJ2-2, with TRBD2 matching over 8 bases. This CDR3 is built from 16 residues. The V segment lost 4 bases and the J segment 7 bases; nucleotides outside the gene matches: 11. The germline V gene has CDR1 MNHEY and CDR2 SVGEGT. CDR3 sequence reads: CASSWSGSYDGGELFF. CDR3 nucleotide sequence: TGTGCCAGCAGTTGGAGCGGGAGTTATGATGGCGGGGAGCTGTTTTTT.

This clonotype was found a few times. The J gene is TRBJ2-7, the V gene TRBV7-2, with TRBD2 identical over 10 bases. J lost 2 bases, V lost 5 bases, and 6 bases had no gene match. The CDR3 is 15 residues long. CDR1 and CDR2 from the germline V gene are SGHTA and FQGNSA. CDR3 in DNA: TGTGCCAGCAGCAACGGACTAGCGGTTACCTACGAGCAGTACTTC. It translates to CASSNGLAVTYEQYF.